Listed here are 27 T cell receptor beta chains from one sample, sequenced in a study of T cells in Graves' hyperthyroidism and ophthalmopathy. The investigators amplified TCR beta CDR3 regions from RNA transcripts. TCR CDR3 regions were first amplified by RT-PCR with HTBI primers. Each CDR3 protein is one row after TCRdb ran MiXCR on the multiplex PCR reads. The data hold fewer than 250,000 distinct CDR3 sequences, with roughly 15% observed a single time. The specimen sequenced was blood. The receptors here all came from a woman under 30 with Graves' ophthalmopathy.

There are many counts of this clonotype. This chain connects TRBV28 to TRBJ2-5, with 8 bases fitting TRBD2. V lost 1 base to trimming and J lost 7 bases; unmatched junction nucleotides: 8. Per the germline V gene, CDR1 is MDHEN and CDR2 is SYDVKM. This CDR3 region has 15 residues. CDR3 bases: TGTGCCAGCAGTTTATTCAAAAGCGGGAGTGGGACCCAGTACTTC. This sequence encodes CASSLFKSGSGTQYF.

This rearrangement joins TRBV11-2 to TRBJ2-1; 7 bases fit TRBD2. CDR1 and CDR2 from the germline V gene are SGHAT and FQNNGV. This CDR3 contains 17 residues. The V segment lost 5 bases and the J segment 0 bases; nucleotides outside the gene matches: 10. CDR3 DNA sequence: TGTGCCAGCAGCCCCCAGGGCGGGAGAGGCTCCTACAATGAGCAGTTCTTC. Translation: CASSPQGGRGSYNEQFF. The variable domain in full, completed from reference TRBV11-2 and TRBJ2-1, reads EAGVAQSPRYKIIEKRQSVAFWCNPISGHATLYWYQQILGQGPKLLIQFQNNGVVDDSQLPKDRFSAERLKGVDSTLKIQPAKLEDSAVYLCASSPQGGRGSYNEQFFGPGTRLTVL.

In this sample, this clonotype turned up many times. The chain links TRBV15 to TRBJ2-7, with D hard to call. Trimming left V 0 bases short and J 1 base short, with 7 bases between. The CDR3 has 14 residues. In germline, CDR1 is LNHNV, CDR2 YYDKDF (reference sequence). Here the CDR3 DNA reads TGTGCCACCAGCAGAGATCCTTTGTCCTACGAGCAGTACTTC. This sequence encodes CATSRDPLSYEQYF.

The table lists this clonotype with many counts. This sequence joins TRBV10-3 and TRBJ2-2; D not resolved. V was trimmed by 11 bases and J by 5 bases, leaving 12 bases between them. Germline-derived CDR1 and CDR2 are ENHRY and SYGVKD. The CDR3 consists of 12 residues. The CDR3 nucleotides are TGTGCCTCCCAAGTGGGGACCGGGGAGCTGTTTTTT. It yields the protein CASQVGTGELFF.

This rearrangement joins TRBV28 to TRBJ2-7, with 7 bases lining up with TRBD1. J was trimmed by 6 bases and V by 2 bases; bases with no gene match: 16. The germline gives CDR1 MDHEN, CDR2 SYDVKM. This CDR3 is built from 17 residues. The CDR3 bases are TGTGCCAGCAGTTTACCCCGTCGACAGGGCATCTCCGTCGAGCAGTACTTC. Translated: CASSLPRRQGISVEQYF. The complete variable domain, with remaining parts taken from reference TRBV28 and TRBJ2-7, reads DVKVTQSSRYLVKRTGEKVFLECVQDMDHENMFWYRQDPGLGLRLIYFSYDVKMKEKGDIPEGYSVSREKKERFSLILESASTNQTSMYLCASSLPRRQGISVEQYFGPGTRLTVT.

This clonotype was counted at least ten times. The V and J genes are TRBV2 and TRBJ2-1; the D gene could be TRBD1 or TRBD2 (7 bases each). This CDR3 is 15 amino acids long. CDR1 is SNHLY, CDR2 FYNNEI, per germline. V was clipped by 3 bases and J by 9 bases, with 18 bases between them. In DNA form, the CDR3 reads TGTGCCAGCAGTGAGCAGGGGGGGGAGTTCGGTGAGCAGTTCTTC. As protein: CASSEQGGEFGEQFF. The full variable domain, in which reference TRBV2 and TRBJ2-1 provide the parts outside the CDR3, is EPEVTQTPSHQVTQMGQEVILRCVPISNHLYFYWYRQILGQKVEFLVSFYNNEISEKSEIFDDQFSVERPDGSNFTLKIRSTKLEDSAMYFCASSEQGGEFGEQFFGPGTRLTVL.

The V and J genes are TRBV30 and TRBJ2-1; 11 bases agree with TRBD2. The CDR3 loop spans 15 amino acids. V trimming: 4 bases; J trimming: 7 bases; junction bases outside the gene matches: 9. CDR1 is GTSNPN, CDR2 SVGIG, per germline (reference sequence). The CDR3 region is CAWKALAGGGNEQFF. CDR3 bases: TGTGCCTGGAAGGCTCTAGCGGGGGGTGGAAATGAGCAGTTCTTC.

This clonotype was observed many times. The gene calls are TRBV11-2 and TRBJ2-7, with 7 bases that match TRBD1. The CDR3 extends over 16 amino acids. Germline CDR1 reads SGHAT; CDR2 reads FQNNGV. J was trimmed by 2 bases and V by 5 bases; bases with no gene match: 12. CDR3 DNA sequence: TGTGCCAGCAGCCCATCGAGACAGGGACCTACCTACGAGCAGTACTTC. It codes for CASSPSRQGPTYEQYF.

This clonotype was seen many times. The rearrangement joins TRBV5-6 to TRBJ2-7; weak D call: TRBD2 (6 bases). Looked up from germline, CDR1 is SGHDT and CDR2 is YYEEEE. V shed 0 bases and J shed 6 bases, with 16 bases lying between them. The CDR3 is made up of 15 amino acids. CDR3 protein: CASSLDGGWGTEQYF. In DNA, the CDR3 is TGTGCCAGCAGCTTGGATGGAGGGTGGGGTACCGAGCAGTACTTC.

This clonotype was detected ten times or more. The V call is TRBV18, the J call TRBJ2-1; TRBD2 aligns across 10 bases. Unmatched junction bases numbered 8, after V lost 8 bases and J lost 4 bases. The germline CDR1 and CDR2 sequences are KGHSH and LQKENI. The CDR3 covers 15 residues. Here the CDR3 DNA reads TGTGCCAGCAGCCCCACTAGCGGGAATTACAATGAGCAGTTCTTC. It specifies CASSPTSGNYNEQFF.

V is TRBV14 and J is TRBJ2-1, with 11 positions matching TRBD2. The CDR3 spans 13 residues. V lost 4 bases and J lost 14; bases outside the gene matches: 7. Germline CDR1 SGHDN, CDR2 FVKESK. CDR3 DNA: TGTGCCAGCAGCCCCGGACTAGCGGGTCGGGAGTTCTTC. The encoded protein is CASSPGLAGREFF.

This clonotype was observed many times. The V gene is TRBV6-2 or TRBV6-3, the J gene TRBJ2-5; weak D call: TRBD2 (6 bases). The CDR3 spans 12 residues. Deletions cut 5 bases from V and 5 bases from J, with 9 bases between. Germline V CDR1 and CDR2: MNHEY, SVGEGT. CDR3 in DNA: TGTGCCAGCAGTCCGGGAGATGAGACCCAGTACTTC. It specifies CASSPGDETQYF.

This clonotype showed up many times. The V gene is TRBV15, the J gene TRBJ1-1; D is undetermined. Germline loops: CDR1 LNHNV, CDR2 YYDKDF (reference sequence). The germline V and J ends were trimmed by 1 base and 6 bases, with 9 bases remaining between them. The CDR3 has 13 residues. The CDR3 DNA sequence: TGTGCCACCAGCAGAGTGGGAGTCTCTGAAGCTTTCTTT. It translates to CATSRVGVSEAFF.

The chain is built from TRBV7-2 and TRBJ1-5; possible D gene TRBD1, 5 bases. The length of the CDR3 is 15 residues. In germline, CDR1 is SGHTA, CDR2 FQGNSA. V was clipped by 1 base and J by 3 bases, with 10 bases between them. CDR3 in DNA: TGTGCCAGCAGCTTAGGTGGGGCGACCAATCAGCCCCAGCATTTT. Encoded protein: CASSLGGATNQPQHF.

Ten or more counts support this clonotype. The chain combines TRBV2 with TRBJ2-1; 8 nucleotides agree with TRBD2. The CDR3 runs 15 residues. Unmatched junction bases numbered 8, after V lost 4 bases and J lost 6 bases. Germline V gives CDR1 SNHLY, CDR2 FYNNEI. CDR3 coding DNA: TGTGCCAGCAGTGTAGAGCGGGAGTTAGGCAATGAGCAGTTCTTC. It translates to CASSVERELGNEQFF.

With regard to this clonotype: A much more abundant neighbour one base away suggests this may be a read error. V gene TRBV4-2 combines with J gene TRBJ2-7; tentative D call: TRBD2 (5 bases). The CDR3 contains 15 residues. The germline gives CDR1 LGHNA, CDR2 YNFKEQ. In DNA, the CDR3 is TGTGCCAGCAGCCAAGGGGAACTAGACTCCTACGAGCAGTGCTTC. Translated, it gives CASSQGELDSYEQCF.

A few counts support this clonotype. This sequence joins TRBV27 and TRBJ2-5, with D perhaps TRBD1 (6 bases). CDR1 and CDR2 (germline): MNHEY, SMNVEV (reference sequence). This CDR3 region has 15 residues. Trimming pared 4 bases from V and 3 bases from J, leaving 15 bases between. CDR3 bases: TGTGCCAGCAGTTCTATTTCAGGGGTGAAAGAGACCCAGTACTTC. It specifies CASSSISGVKETQYF.

This clonotype was detected many times. The chain is built from TRBV27 and TRBJ2-5; D is possibly TRBD1 or TRBD2 (6 bases each). The CDR3 loop spans 15 amino acids. Per the germline V gene, CDR1 is MNHEY and CDR2 is SMNVEV (reference sequence). The ends were cut back, 0 bases at V and 5 bases at J, with 13 bases in the middle. In DNA, the CDR3 is TGTGCCAGCAGTTTATCAGTGGGGGGCTGGGAGACCCAGTACTTC. This encodes CASSLSVGGWETQYF.

The chain employs TRBV9 and TRBJ2-2, with D perhaps matching TRBD2 (6 bases). Trimming shortened V by 3 bases and J by 5 bases, and 17 bases separated the two germline ends. The V gene's germline CDR1 is SGDLS and CDR2 YYNGEE. The CDR3 length is 16 residues. As DNA, the CDR3 is TGTGCCAGCAGCGCCCCCGGCGGGATTGGTACCGGGGAGCTGTTTTTT. It translates to CASSAPGGIGTGELFF.

Many counts were recorded for this clonotype. The CDR3 sequence is CSASRDRGQPQHF. The CDR3, as DNA: TGCAGTGCTAGCCGGGACAGGGGACAGCCCCAGCATTTT. The gene calls are TRBV20-1 and TRBJ1-5, with 10 bases aligning to TRBD1. Germline lookup yields CDR1 DFQATT and CDR2 SNEGSKA (reference sequence). J lost 7 bases, V lost 3 bases, and 3 bases had no gene match. The CDR3 contains 13 residues.

This clonotype was detected only a few times. CDR3 coding DNA: TGTGCCACCAGTGACACTAGCGGGAGGGCCATCGGGCCAGATACGCAGTATTTT. Translating it yields CATSDTSGRAIGPDTQYF. The genes are TRBV24-1 and TRBJ2-3, with TRBD2 matching over 13 bases. The length of the CDR3 is 18 residues. Germline values: CDR1 KGHDR, CDR2 SFDVKD. Losses at the gene ends were 4 bases for V and 4 bases for J; bases not matched to a gene: 10.

This clonotype was seen only a few times. It may be a read error: a sequence one base away is much more abundant. The chain combines TRBV9 with TRBJ2-3, with TRBD2 as a possible D gene (5 bases). This CDR3 comprises 16 residues. Germline CDR1 reads SGDLS; CDR2 reads YYNGEE. CDR3 nucleotide sequence: TGTGCCGGCAGTATCGATCCGGGATCCCCCACAGATACGCAGTATTTT. This codes for CAGSIDPGSPTDTQYF.

The V call is TRBV5-1, the J call TRBJ2-7; 13 nucleotides agree with TRBD2. Germline V gives CDR1 SGHRS, CDR2 YFSETQ. The CDR3 loop spans 14 amino acids. Germline trimming cut 1 base from V and 6 bases from J; bases unmatched to any gene: 1. The CDR3 loop reads CASSLWTSGSEQYF. The CDR3 DNA follows: TGCGCCAGCAGCTTGTGGACTAGCGGGAGCGAGCAGTACTTC.

This clonotype was picked up many times. This chain joins TRBV11-2 and TRBJ2-1; 7 bases are shared with TRBD2. Trimming removed 2 bases from V and 5 bases from J; junction bases left unmatched: 9. The CDR3 length is 16 residues. Germline V lookup: CDR1 SGHAT, CDR2 FQNNGV. The CDR3 nucleotides read TGTGCCAGCAGCTTATATCAGGGAGGGCGGGACAATGAGCAGTTCTTC. Protein sequence: CASSLYQGGRDNEQFF.

This clonotype was observed at least ten times. The chain joins TRBV6-2 or TRBV6-3 to TRBJ1-2; D is ambiguous. The length of the CDR3 is 12 residues. Trimming cost V 4 bases and J 8 bases, with 11 bases left between them. Germline V lookup: CDR1 MNHEY, CDR2 SVGEGT. The chain's CDR3 is CASSLNYDGYTF. CDR3 in DNA: TGTGCCAGCAGTTTGAACTACGACGGCTACACCTTC.

This clonotype was seen more than once but under ten times. This rearrangement joins TRBV19 to TRBJ2-3; D is possibly TRBD1 (5 bases). Germline CDR1 reads LNHDA; CDR2 reads SQIVND (reference sequence). This CDR3 contains 14 residues. The V gene lost 3 bases and the J gene lost 5 bases, with 12 bases spanning the gap. This CDR3 reads CASSISQGLDTQYF. CDR3 DNA sequence: TGTGCCAGTAGTATCTCGCAGGGCTTAGATACGCAGTATTTT.

The chain combines TRBV28 with TRBJ1-5; possible D gene TRBD1, 5 bases. The CDR3 spans 12 residues. Germline-derived CDR1 and CDR2 are MDHEN and SYDVKM. The ends were cut back, 5 bases at V and 9 bases at J, with 11 bases in the middle. The CDR3 sequence is CASSGGVWPQHF. The CDR3 region has the DNA TGTGCCAGCAGTGGGGGAGTATGGCCCCAGCATTTT.